This T cell receptor (beta chain) is from a study of a mutant IDH1 vaccine in newly diagnosed glioma (dated by TCRdb to the early 2020s). Study-wide context: Eight vaccinations were administered to patients in weeks 1, 3, 5, 7, 11, 15, 19 and 23, corresponding to visits V03 through V10. In the chemotherapy-containing groups, vaccination started alongside temozolomide cycles, whereas in patients who had radiotherapy alone it started 4-6 weeks after radiotherapy. Of the approximately 35 treated patients, around 60% were male and about 40% were female, and a mean age of 40.4 years was recorded. Before enrollment, patients had received standard therapy of radiotherapy alone, temozolomide alone, or radiochemotherapy with temozolomide; most received the combination. Peripheral blood samples were drawn at six visits, namely V03 (baseline), V05, V07, V10, V12 and V13. Longitudinal TCRB deep sequencing was done for 25 treated patients, wherever samples were available for exploratory analyses.

V loses 0 bases of germline sequence and J loses 1 base, and the interval between the two ends is 6 bases. Including cysteine and phenylalanine, the CDR3 has 14 amino acids. Only the CDR3 portion is preserved as DNA: 42 bases, with reading frame beginning at the first base. Per the germline V gene (reference sequence), MNHNY is the CDR1 and SVGAGI is the CDR2. Libraries were constructed by the immunoSEQ multiplex PCR assay. The hsTCRB Kit was used according to the manufacturer's protocol to amplify rearranged TCR beta chain sequences. Sequencing of TCRB libraries was carried out on an Illumina MiSeq. Per the source publication's procedure: Demultiplexing, trimming and gene mapping were performed with the kit vendor's proprietary platform. The table was pulled from immuneACCESS by TCRdb, which kept in-frame rearrangements only. Such tables lose some clones; where checked, under half of the loss comes from unresolved V genes, and the rest has no known cause. The DNA was the basis for D and trimming; V, J and clone size are from that table. The sample records some 23,000 clones, 60% to 80% of which are singletons. The biggest ten clones account for approximately 9.5% of the sample.

In regard to this clone: Which antigen it targets is not known. Base qualities are not recorded, but no much larger clone differs from it by a single base.

Overall study outcomes, separate from this receptor: Pseudoprogression seemed to be unrelated to changes in the top peripheral T cell clonotypes found by TCRB sequencing. Across multiple MHC alleles, vaccine-induced immune responses were seen in approximately 93% of patients. Availability determined which PBMC samples were chosen for TCRB deep sequencing. The authors stated that sample limitations prevented analyses of patient blood samples from being reproduced.

The time point label of this sample denotes: week 11, during vaccination. A 20-mer mutant IDH1 peptide at 300 micrograms in Montanide made up each vaccine dose, which was injected subcutaneously together with topical imiquimod. All donors had newly diagnosed IDH1-mutant astrocytomas of WHO grade 3 or 4 that showed loss of nuclear ATRX. The samples were drawn from NOA16, a multicentre, single-arm, open-label phase I trial in Germany that tested a mutant IDH1 peptide vaccine in humans for the first time. Genomic DNA for TCRB sequencing was extracted from EDTA blood using the DNeasy Blood and Tissue Kit.

The chain is assembled from TRBV6-6 and TRBJ1-1; the D gene cannot be resolved reliably. The source of this sequence is a woman younger than 35 with glioma. Sequencing used PBMCs, obtained from a glioma patient whose treatment included an IDH1 peptide vaccine. The CDR3 corresponds to CASSYSSENTEAFF. The nucleotide sequence reads as follows: TGTGCCAGCAGTTACTCTTCCGAGAACACTGAAGCTTTCTTT.